Presented here are 27 T cell receptor beta chains from one specimen sequenced in a study of OX40 agonist ivuxolimab in advanced cancers. Preparation of the library involved the immunoSEQ multiplex PCR assay. TCRdb took this table from immuneACCESS and kept in-frame rearrangements with V and J called. Such tables lack part of the clones; where checked against another copy, unresolved V genes explain under half of the gap, and the rest is unexplained. The sample profile shows 60,000 or so clones; about four fifths of them were found once. The ten biggest clones cover approximately 4.5% of the sample. Sequenced material: CD4+ or CD8+ T cells sorted from blood, taken in a trial of the OX40 agonist ivuxolimab. The receptors originated from an adult with an advanced solid tumor such as melanoma, head and neck, liver or kidney cancer.

The V and J genes are TRBV6-6 and TRBJ2-3; D not certain. The CDR3 covers 12 residues. Germline V gives CDR1 MNHNY, CDR2 SVGAGI (reference sequence). V was pared by 6 bases and J by 5 bases, with 9 bases between. The CDR3 DNA follows: TGTGCCAGCAGGGGCGAGCTAGATACGCAGTATTTT. It is translated as CASRGELDTQYF.

This chain uses TRBV28 with TRBJ1-3, with no clear D. CDR3 size: 14 residues. Looked up from germline, CDR1 is MDHEN and CDR2 is SYDVKM. V gave up 3 bases and J gave up 0 bases, with 6 bases separating them. CDR3 nucleotide sequence: TGTGCCAGCAGTTTGAGGGTCTCTGGAAACACCATATATTTT. It encodes CASSLRVSGNTIYF.

The V gene is TRBV21-1, the J gene TRBJ1-3. TRBV21-1 is recorded as a pseudogene. The CDR3 is 13 amino acids. The CDR3, as DNA: TGTGCCAGCAGCAAAGCGGGTGGAAACACCATATATTTT. Amino acids: CASSKAGGNTIYF.

CDR3 sequence reads: CASGEGLYTEAFF. The DNA of the CDR3 is TGTGCCAGCGGGGAAGGGTTATACACTGAAGCTTTCTTT. The chain couples TRBV28 to TRBJ1-1; D not resolved. The CDR3 is 13 residues long. Germline CDR1 reads MDHEN; CDR2 reads SYDVKM. The V gene lost 8 bases and the J gene lost 3 bases, with 13 bases spanning the gap.

The chain joins TRBV18 to TRBJ1-2, with D perhaps matching TRBD1 (6 bases). Germline V gene lookup returns CDR1 KGHSH and CDR2 LQKENI. CDR3 size: 14 residues. V shed 6 bases and J shed 4 bases, with 15 bases lying between them. The CDR3 DNA sequence: TGTGCCAGCTCGCTTCGGGACACTAGCTATGGCTACACCTTC. The encoded protein is CASSLRDTSYGYTF. The full variable domain, in which reference TRBV18 and TRBJ1-2 provide the parts outside the CDR3, is NAGVMQNPRHLVRRRGQEARLRCSPMKGHSHVYWYRQLPEEGLKFMVYLQKENIIDESGMPKERFSAEFPKEGPSILRIQQVVRGDSAAYFCASSLRDTSYGYTFGSGTRLTVV.

The V and J genes are TRBV28 and TRBJ2-4, with TRBD1 matching over 7 bases. The CDR3 is 14 residues long. CDR1 is MDHEN, CDR2 SYDVKM, per germline. V was clipped by 2 bases and J by 8 bases; unmatched bases: 6. As DNA, the CDR3 is TGTGCCAGCAGTTTAGCAGGGGGTTTGCACATTCAGTACTTC. Protein product: CASSLAGGLHIQYF.

The chain recombines TRBV5-1 with TRBJ2-2; 10 positions match TRBD1. In germline, CDR1 is SGHRS, CDR2 YFSETQ. V shed 3 bases, J shed 4 bases, and the junction held 9 bases outside the gene matches. The CDR3 extends over 17 amino acids. For the CDR3, the DNA is TGCGCCAGCAGCTGGGAAGGGACAGGGGCGGTCACCGGGGAGCTGTTTTTT. Translating it yields CASSWEGTGAVTGELFF. The variable domain in full, with the rest retrieved from reference TRBV5-1 and TRBJ2-2, is KAGVTQTPRYLIKTRGQQVTLSCSPISGHRSVSWYQQTPGQGLQFLFEYFSETQRNKGNFPGRFSGRQFSNSRSEMNVSTLELGDSALYLCASSWEGTGAVTGELFFGEGSRLTVL.

The rearrangement links TRBV4-1 to TRBJ2-7; 9 bases line up with TRBD1. CDR1 is MGHRA, CDR2 YSYEKL, per germline. V lost 1 base, J lost 3 bases, and 4 bases stayed unmatched. The CDR3 spans 15 residues. The CDR3 loop is CASSQAWDRDYEQYF. For the CDR3, the DNA is TGCGCCAGCAGCCAAGCTTGGGACAGGGACTACGAGCAGTACTTC.

The chain employs TRBV10-1 and TRBJ1-1; 7 positions match TRBD1. V shed 11 bases and J 5 bases; nucleotides not matched to a gene: 8. Germline V gene data show CDR1 as WNHNN and CDR2 as SYGVQD (reference sequence). This CDR3 spans 12 amino acids. The CDR3 spells CAPQGGRTEAFF. DNA for the CDR3: TGCGCCCCCCAGGGGGGGAGGACTGAAGCTTTCTTT.

This chain links TRBV2 with TRBJ2-7; D not certain. The V end was cut by 6 bases, the J end by 1 base, with 7 bases between. The CDR3 length is 12 residues. Germline-derived CDR1 and CDR2 are SNHLY and FYNNEI. CDR3 sequence reads: CASRRESYEQYF. The CDR3 DNA reads TGTGCCAGCAGAAGGGAATCCTACGAGCAGTACTTC.

The rearrangement joins TRBV6-6 to TRBJ1-1; D possibly corresponds to TRBD1 (5 bases). V dropped 10 bases and J dropped 11 bases, with 17 bases sitting between them. CDR3 length equals 11 residues. Germline V lookup: CDR1 MNHNY, CDR2 SVGAGI (reference sequence). This chain's CDR3 is CAMGEPRLAFF. The CDR3 DNA reads as TGTGCCATGGGGGAGCCGAGGTTGGCTTTCTTT.

J is TRBJ2-7 and V is TRBV7-8, with TRBD2 matching over 9 bases. Germline V gene data show CDR1 as SGHVS and CDR2 as FQNEAQ. The CDR3 is 15 amino acids. The V and J ends lost 7 bases and 6 bases, in that order; junction bases with no gene match: 13. The CDR3 protein is CASTPSRGRAGEQYF. The CDR3 DNA sequence: TGTGCCAGCACTCCCAGTCGCGGGAGGGCCGGCGAGCAGTACTTC.

The chain links TRBV18 to TRBJ2-7, with D tentatively TRBD1 (5 bases). Trimming removed 2 bases at V and 4 bases at J, with 9 bases between. The CDR3 covers 13 residues. CDR1 KGHSH and CDR2 LQKENI come from the germline V gene. The CDR3 loop reads CASSPETDYEQYF. CDR3 nucleotides: TGTGCCAGCTCACCAGAGACAGATTACGAGCAGTACTTC.

The rearrangement uses TRBV7-2 and TRBJ2-7, with D possibly matching TRBD2 (5 bases). The CDR3 totals 14 residues. The V gene's germline CDR1 is SGHTA and CDR2 FQGNSA. Deletions cut 6 bases from V and 0 bases from J, with 12 bases between. The CDR3 region is CASSGAEYSYEQYF. For the CDR3, the DNA is TGTGCCAGCAGTGGAGCGGAGTACTCCTACGAGCAGTACTTC.

V is TRBV5-1 and J is TRBJ2-2; no definite D call. Trimming took off 0 bases at V and 4 bases at J, with 13 bases between the two ends. CDR3 length equals 16 residues. Germline loops: CDR1 SGHRS, CDR2 YFSETQ. The CDR3 DNA sequence: TGCGCCAGCAGCTTGGAGGGCAGCCTTACCACCGGGGAGCTGTTTTTT. Translation gives CASSLEGSLTTGELFF.

V gene TRBV29-1 combines with J gene TRBJ2-5, with D tentatively TRBD1 (5 bases). The CDR3 runs to 13 residues. V was pared by 4 bases and J by 4 bases, with 13 bases between. The germline V gene has CDR1 SQVTM and CDR2 ANQGSEA. The CDR3 DNA reads TGCAGCGTTGGGCAGGGTCCCTCAGAGACCCAGTACTTC. Residues: CSVGQGPSETQYF.

The genes are TRBV19 and TRBJ1-5; 8 bases align to TRBD1. The trim removed 2 bases at V and 7 bases at J, leaving 7 bases unmatched. This CDR3 is 15 amino acids long. Germline values: CDR1 LNHDA, CDR2 SQIVND (reference sequence). CDR3 sequence (DNA): TGTGCCAGTAGTATACAGACAGGGGTTTTACAGCCCCAGCATTTT. This translates into CASSIQTGVLQPQHF.

This chain uses TRBV5-1 with TRBJ2-1; TRBD1 might be the D (6 bases). CDR3 length: 13 amino acids. V was cut by 4 bases and J by 4 bases, with 9 bases left in between. Germline loops: CDR1 SGHRS, CDR2 YFSETQ. CDR3 protein: CASSGTLYNEQFF. The CDR3 DNA sequence: TGCGCCAGCAGCGGGACACTTTACAATGAGCAGTTCTTC.

The chain links TRBV7-6 to TRBJ2-2, with D possibly matching TRBD1 (5 bases). Germline loops: CDR1 SGHVS, CDR2 FNYEAQ. The CDR3 loop spans 16 amino acids. Trimming left V 1 base short and J 0 bases short, with 9 bases between. The CDR3 DNA reads TGTGCCAGCAGCTTAGTTGGACACCCGAACACCGGGGAGCTGTTTTTT. Its protein product is CASSLVGHPNTGELFF.

This clone was detected once. V usage is TRBV7-3 and J usage is TRBJ1-2, with 10 nucleotides matching TRBD1. This CDR3 is built from 13 residues. CDR1 is SGHTA, CDR2 FQGTGA, per germline. With 5 bases clipped from V and 8 bases from J, the junction kept 5 bases outside the gene matches. CDR3 nucleotide sequence: TGTGCCAGCAGCGACGGACAGGGGGTCGGCTACACCTTC. It translates to CASSDGQGVGYTF.

This clone came up once. The chain has TRBV19 and TRBJ1-6; 8 positions agree with TRBD1. Per germline, CDR1 LNHDA and CDR2 SQIVND (reference sequence). The V and J ends lost 4 bases and 8 bases, in that order; junction bases with no gene match: 13. The CDR3 runs 17 residues. CDR3 sequence reads: CASSNGQGGFLDSPLHF. In DNA, the CDR3 is TGTGCCAGTAGTAATGGACAGGGAGGGTTTCTGGATTCACCCCTCCACTTT. The whole variable domain, filled in from reference TRBV19 and TRBJ1-6, reads DGGITQSPKYLFRKEGQNVTLSCEQNLNHDAMYWYRQDPGQGLRLIYYSQIVNDFQKGDIAEGYSVSREKKESFPLTVTSAQKNPTAFYLCASSNGQGGFLDSPLHFGNGTRLTVT.

This sequence joins TRBV15 and TRBJ2-7; TRBD2 is a possible D gene (5 bases). Deletions cut 5 bases from V and 0 bases from J, with 8 bases between. The CDR3 runs 13 residues. The germline V gene encodes CDR1 LNHNV and CDR2 YYDKDF (reference sequence). The CDR3 region has the DNA TGTGCCACCAGCCTAGCACTCTCCTACGAGCAGTACTTC. Translating it yields CATSLALSYEQYF.

The chain recombines TRBV6-4 with TRBJ2-1; D may correspond to TRBD1 or TRBD2 (5 bases each). V lost 5 bases, J lost 4 bases, and 9 bases lay in between. The germline gives CDR1 MRHNA, CDR2 SNTAGT. This CDR3 contains 13 residues. The CDR3 sequence: CASSRDHYNEQFF. CDR3 DNA: TGTGCCAGCAGTCGGGACCATTACAATGAGCAGTTCTTC.

The DNA for the CDR3 is TGCGCCAGCAGCAACAGCGGGAGAGGAGGCACAGATACGCAGTATTTT. This gives the protein CASSNSGRGGTDTQYF. The J gene is TRBJ2-3, the V gene TRBV5-1; 8 nucleotides line up with TRBD2. Germline CDR1 and CDR2: SGHRS and YFSETQ. The CDR3 loop spans 16 amino acids. Unmatched junction bases numbered 8, after V lost 4 bases and J lost 1 base.

The genes are TRBV6-1 and TRBJ2-7, with D perhaps TRBD1 (5 bases). CDR1 is MNHNS and CDR2 is SASEGT in the germline V gene. Trimming stripped 2 bases from V and 3 bases from J, with 11 bases between. The CDR3 is 14 residues long. As DNA, the CDR3 is TGTGCCAGCAGTGAATGGCAGGGAATCTACGAGCAGTACTTC. Translated, it gives CASSEWQGIYEQYF.

The rearrangement uses TRBV28 and TRBJ1-2, with TRBD1 identical over 9 bases. The CDR3 contains 14 residues. Germline V gene lookup returns CDR1 MDHEN and CDR2 SYDVKM. V lost 4 bases, J lost 5 bases, and 5 bases stayed unmatched. CDR3 sequence (DNA): TGTGCCAGCAGTTCGGGGACAGGGAAATATGGCTACACCTTC. Protein sequence: CASSSGTGKYGYTF.

The sample holds a few counts of this clone. V and J are TRBV5-6 and TRBJ1-6; no firm D call. The V and J ends lost 0 bases and 8 bases respectively, with 6 bases between them. This CDR3 spans 13 amino acids. Per germline, CDR1 SGHDT and CDR2 YYEEEE. CDR3 coding DNA: TGTGCCAGCAGCTTGGAGGGTTATTCACCCCTCCACTTT. It yields the protein CASSLEGYSPLHF.